This T cell receptor (beta chain) appears in the sequencing data of a study of blood T cell repertoires in COVID-19. Original handling: Estimated nucleated cell counts came from reference gene primer amplification. Assay used: immunoSEQ multiplex PCR; TCRdb lists only in-frame clones, some missing. From that table come the V and J calls and clone size; the DNA was used to work out D and trimming. The sample contains around 400,000 clones, roughly four fifths of which appear only once. Participant age was roughly 18 to 95 years, and participants resided in about two dozen US areas. In assigning cohorts, the study relied on participant-reported clinical history. Cohort 3 recovery required two negative PCRs, clearance, or symptom resolution. Germline V CDR1 and CDR2: SQVTM, ANQGSEA. The V and J ends lost 1 base and 4 bases respectively, with 8 bases between them. The CDR3 extends over 12 amino acids.

Sequenced: PBMCs or T cells enriched from blood (not recorded which). The source is a woman between 45 and 65 years old who had recovered from COVID-19. The chain carries TRBV29-1 and TRBJ2-7; unclear D gene. CDR3 coding DNA: TGCAGCGTTGAAGGAGACACTTACGAGCAGTACTTC. It translates to CSVEGDTYEQYF.